This TCR beta chain was found in a study of blood T cell repertoires in COVID-19. Study background: The analysed material was cDNA or gDNA that came from T cells, B-cell-depleted T cells, or PBMCs.

The germline CDR1 and CDR2 sequences are SGHTA and FQGNSA. This CDR3 has 14 residues. Between the trimmed V and J ends, which lost 1 base and 8 bases, there was a span of 14 bases. Per the original data handling: Estimated nucleated cell counts came from reference gene primer amplification. The data were produced by immunoSEQ multiplex PCR, yet TCRdb's version contains in-frame clones alone and is incomplete. Clone size and V and J calls were adopted from that table, with D and trimming inferred from the DNA. This table has about 83,000 clones, more than 85% appearing once. The clonotype comes from an elderly man with active or convalescent COVID-19. The sequenced material came from peripheral blood. The rearrangement joins TRBV7-2 to TRBJ1-1; no clear D gene. The chain's CDR3 is CASSLENSGLEAFF. The CDR3 DNA follows: TGTGCCAGCAGCTTAGAGAATTCAGGATTGGAAGCTTTCTTT.